Each of the 6 T cell receptor beta chains below was sequenced from the same sample in a study of T cell changes during pregnancy in multiple sclerosis. The repertoire was sequenced with immunoSEQ multiplex PCR; TCRdb's copy has only in-frame clones and lacks some. The repertoire includes roughly 79,000 clones, about nine tenths of them detected once, and about 0.4% sits in the top ten. The input for sequencing was CD4+ T cells from peripheral blood mononuclear cells, taken before pregnancy. These receptor sequences come from a female donor with multiple sclerosis, enrolled in a pregnancy study.

This sequence joins TRBV7-2 and TRBJ1-2; D is possibly TRBD1 (5 bases). V was trimmed by 1 base and J by 4 bases, leaving 10 bases between them. There are 14 residues in the CDR3. Germline assignment: CDR1 SGHTA and CDR2 FQGNSA. This CDR3 is CASSLVQGIYGYTF. The CDR3 DNA sequence: TGTGCCAGCAGCTTAGTCCAGGGTATCTATGGCTACACCTTC.

This chain connects TRBV18 to TRBJ1-2, with 7 bases lining up with TRBD1. The CDR3 is 15 amino acids. Per the germline V gene, CDR1 is KGHSH and CDR2 is LQKENI. J was trimmed by 6 bases and V by 2 bases; bases with no gene match: 9. CDR3 amino acids: CASSPVAGTVNGYTF. The CDR3 nucleotides read TGTGCCAGCTCACCAGTAGCTGGGACAGTGAATGGCTACACCTTC.

The chain combines TRBV19 with TRBJ2-1, with 7 bases lining up with TRBD1. The V gene's germline CDR1 is LNHDA and CDR2 SQIVND (reference sequence). This CDR3 region has 13 residues. V was clipped by 7 bases and J by 7 bases; unmatched bases: 7. CDR3 nucleotide sequence: TGTGCCAGTACCGGACAGGTTGGGAATGAGCAGTTCTTC. It translates to CASTGQVGNEQFF.

The J gene is TRBJ1-5, the V gene TRBV6-5, with TRBD1 identical over 11 bases. Germline CDR1 MNHEY, CDR2 SVGAGI. CDR3 length equals 15 residues. J was trimmed by 3 bases and V by 6 bases; bases with no gene match: 4. CDR3 in amino acids: CASRDGQGANQPQHF. DNA of the CDR3: TGTGCCAGCAGAGACGGACAGGGGGCCAATCAGCCCCAGCATTTT.

V gene TRBV9 combines with J gene TRBJ2-7; TRBD2 matches 7 bases. Trimming at V came to 2 bases and at J to 4 bases, leaving 9 bases not matched to a gene. CDR3 length: 15 amino acids. The V gene's germline CDR1 is SGDLS and CDR2 YYNGEE. The CDR3 is CASSVEGGPAYEQYF. In DNA form, the CDR3 reads TGTGCCAGCAGCGTGGAGGGAGGGCCCGCGTACGAGCAGTACTTC.

The chain has TRBV6-5 and TRBJ1-1, with 7 bases matching TRBD1. V shed 5 bases and J 0 bases; nucleotides not matched to a gene: 3. The germline V gene has CDR1 MNHEY and CDR2 SVGAGI. The CDR3 runs 14 residues. DNA for the CDR3: TGTGCCAGCAGTCCCGGACAGGTGAACACTGAAGCTTTCTTT. Residues: CASSPGQVNTEAFF.